This T cell receptor (beta chain) is from a study of lymphopenia after photon versus proton radiotherapy (dated by TCRdb to between 2018 and 2020). Regarding the complete study: In patients with gastrointestinal tumors who developed high-grade lymphopenia, the study compared the immunological effects of photon radiation therapy with those of proton radiation therapy. The study aimed to characterize how the two radiation modalities differ in their impact on the immune system. The 15 to 25 patients in the cohort had gastrointestinal tumors, were treated with either photon or proton therapy, and subsequently developed lymphopenia.

Reading the germline V gene (reference sequence) gives CDR1 PRHDT and CDR2 FYEKMQ. V and J are truncated by 1 base and 4 bases respectively, leaving an intervening sequence of 13 bases. The CDR3 measures 15 amino acids from cysteine to phenylalanine. Only the CDR3 region is kept as DNA, spanning 45 bases read in frame from base 1. Preparation of the library involved the immunoSEQ multiplex PCR assay. Deep sequencing of rearranged TCR beta loci, alongside multiparametric flow cytometry, was used to profile T cell repertoires. The immuneACCESS repertoire file appears here via TCRdb, limited to in-frame rearrangements. These files lack a portion of the clones; in checked studies, under half of the deficit traces to unresolved V genes, and the cause of the others is not known. The table for this sample lists 150,000 to 200,000 clones; 75% to 90% of them were counted only once. The ten largest account for approximately 4.8% of the sample.

Beyond this particular receptor, the publication reports: Proton-treated patients stayed relatively stable during treatment, while photon-treated patients lost naive T cells and TCR diversity and gained effector/memory populations. Across the cohort, an inverse correlation was found between a larger post-nadir drop in TCR diversity and overall survival time among patients who died. Once the lymphocyte count had reached its nadir, the repertoires of photon-treated patients showed oligoclonal expansion, particularly of CD8+ Temra cells, and this expansion drove the decline in diversity. The survival association was examined only in patients who died, and the authors described better survival with proton therapy as a possibility, not as a demonstrated result.

On this clone itself: What this receptor recognizes is not known. No much larger clone is present one base from it, and per-base qualities are unavailable.

The chain is encoded by TRBV13 joined to TRBJ2-5; the D gene is possibly TRBD2, with 5 bases matching. This sequence was found in a man aged 45 to 65 with gastric cancer. Sequenced here: peripheral blood, sampled from a patient treated with photon-based radiotherapy. The DNA reads TGTGCCAGCAGCTTAGTTGCCGGGATGGGAGAGACCCAGTACTTC. It is translated as CASSLVAGMGETQYF.